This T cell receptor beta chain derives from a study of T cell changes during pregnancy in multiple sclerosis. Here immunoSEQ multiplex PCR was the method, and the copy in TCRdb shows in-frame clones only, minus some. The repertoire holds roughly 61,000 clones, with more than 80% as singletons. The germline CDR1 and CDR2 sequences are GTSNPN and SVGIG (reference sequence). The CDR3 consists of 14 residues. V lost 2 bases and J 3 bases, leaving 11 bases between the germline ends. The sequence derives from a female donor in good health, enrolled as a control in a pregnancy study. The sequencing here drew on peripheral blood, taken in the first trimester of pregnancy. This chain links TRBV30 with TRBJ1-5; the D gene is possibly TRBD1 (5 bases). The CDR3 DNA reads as TGTGCCTGGAGTCTAGGGGCCGACAATCAGCCCCAGCATTTT. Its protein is CAWSLGADNQPQHF.